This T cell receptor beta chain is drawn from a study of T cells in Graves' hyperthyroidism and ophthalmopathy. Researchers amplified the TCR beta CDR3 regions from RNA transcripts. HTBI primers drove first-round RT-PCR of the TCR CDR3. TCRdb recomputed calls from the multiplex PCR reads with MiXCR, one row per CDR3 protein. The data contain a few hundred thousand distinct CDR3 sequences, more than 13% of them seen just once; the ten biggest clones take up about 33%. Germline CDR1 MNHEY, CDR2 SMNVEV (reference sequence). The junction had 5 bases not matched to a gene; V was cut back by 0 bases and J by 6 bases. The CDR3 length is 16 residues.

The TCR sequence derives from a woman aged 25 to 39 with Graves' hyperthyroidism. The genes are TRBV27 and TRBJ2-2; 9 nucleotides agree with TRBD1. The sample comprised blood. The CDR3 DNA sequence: TGTGCCAGCAGTTTATCCCAACAGGGGGCGCCCGGGGAGCTGTTTTTT. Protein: CASSLSQQGAPGELFF.